The 19 T cell receptor beta chains presented below share a single source sample, sequenced in a study of lymphopenia after photon versus proton radiotherapy. Produced via immunoSEQ multiplex PCR; TCRdb's table is partial and in-frame only. This sample has approximately 160,000 clones; roughly nine tenths occur once, and the top ten carry less than 6%. The input for sequencing was peripheral blood, taken from a patient treated with photon-based radiotherapy. These receptor sequences come from a man aged 50-60 years with gastric cancer.

This clone was observed once. The CDR3, as DNA: TGTGCCAGCAGCCCCAAGTCCTACGAGCAGTACTTC. Its protein is CASSPKSYEQYF. This rearrangement joins TRBV7-9 to TRBJ2-7; D remains unclear. From germline, CDR1 is SEHNR and CDR2 FQNEAQ (reference sequence). The length of the CDR3 is 12 residues. V was trimmed by 5 bases and J by 1 base, leaving 6 bases between them.

The V gene is TRBV5-1, the J gene TRBJ2-2; 7 bases fit TRBD1. The CDR3 covers 14 residues. The germline CDR1 and CDR2 sequences are SGHRS and YFSETQ. The V segment lost 1 base and the J segment 5 bases; nucleotides outside the gene matches: 2. The CDR3 DNA reads TGCGCCAGCAGCTTGACAGGGGAGACCGGGGAGCTGTTTTTT. Translation: CASSLTGETGELFF. The full variable domain, in which reference TRBV5-1 and TRBJ2-2 provide the parts outside the CDR3, is KAGVTQTPRYLIKTRGQQVTLSCSPISGHRSVSWYQQTPGQGLQFLFEYFSETQRNKGNFPGRFSGRQFSNSRSEMNVSTLELGDSALYLCASSLTGETGELFFGEGSRLTVL.

The chain carries TRBV4-3 and TRBJ1-4; no clear D gene. Germline assignment: CDR1 LGHNA and CDR2 YSLEER. The CDR3 totals 15 residues. With 0 bases removed from V and 4 bases from J, the gap between germline ends came to 9 bases. The CDR3 DNA reads as TGCGCCAGCAGCCAAGATCAATTGATTAATGAAAAACTGTTTTTT. Amino acids: CASSQDQLINEKLFF.

The chain employs TRBV27 and TRBJ2-3, with TRBD2 identical over 12 bases. This CDR3 has 18 amino acids. Germline CDR1 reads MNHEY; CDR2 reads SMNVEV (reference sequence). The trim removed 6 bases at V and 3 bases at J, leaving 13 bases unmatched. This CDR3 reads CASRPIKTSGRKTDTQYF. In DNA, the CDR3 is TGTGCCAGCAGACCTATCAAGACTAGCGGGAGAAAGACAGATACGCAGTATTTT.

The V call is TRBV7-2, the J call TRBJ2-3, with no clear D. CDR3 length: 16 amino acids. Germline V gene data show CDR1 as SGHTA and CDR2 as FQGNSA. V lost 1 base and J lost 0, with 11 bases in between. Here the CDR3 reads CASSLVGGSSTDTQYF. DNA for the CDR3: TGTGCCAGCAGCTTAGTAGGCGGATCTAGCACAGATACGCAGTATTTT. Variable domain in full (rest from reference TRBV7-2 and TRBJ2-3): GAGVSQSPSNKVTEKGKDVELRCDPISGHTALYWYRQSLGQGLEFLIYFQGNSAPDKSGLPSDRFSAERTGGSVSTLTIQRTQQEDSAVYLCASSLVGGSSTDTQYFGPGTRLTVL.

This chain joins TRBV27 and TRBJ2-5; 11 bases fit TRBD1. This CDR3 has 15 residues. Germline CDR1 is MNHEY and CDR2 is SMNVEV (reference sequence). Unmatched junction bases numbered 6, after V lost 4 bases and J lost 5 bases. The DNA of the CDR3 is TGTGCCAGCAGTTCCGGGACAGGGGGTGGGGAGACCCAGTACTTC. Its protein is CASSSGTGGGETQYF.

V is TRBV5-1 and J is TRBJ2-1, with TRBD2 matching 9 bases. V lost 0 bases and J lost 2; bases outside the gene matches: 9. Germline V gene lookup returns CDR1 SGHRS and CDR2 YFSETQ. The CDR3 is made up of 18 amino acids. CDR3 region: CASSLEPSRGRAYNEQFF. CDR3 DNA: TGCGCCAGCAGCTTGGAGCCCTCCCGCGGGAGGGCCTACAATGAGCAGTTCTTC. The full variable domain, rest sourced from reference TRBV5-1 and TRBJ2-1, is KAGVTQTPRYLIKTRGQQVTLSCSPISGHRSVSWYQQTPGQGLQFLFEYFSETQRNKGNFPGRFSGRQFSNSRSEMNVSTLELGDSALYLCASSLEPSRGRAYNEQFFGPGTRLTVL.

V is TRBV29-1 and J is TRBJ2-3; D might be TRBD2 (6 bases). The CDR3 contains 13 residues. Germline V gene sequence: CDR1 SQVTM, CDR2 ANQGSEA. Trimming shortened V by 8 bases and J by 0 bases, and 12 bases separated the two germline ends. The CDR3 sequence is CSLLGTSTDTQYF. In DNA, the CDR3 is TGCAGCCTTCTAGGGACTAGCACAGATACGCAGTATTTT.

This rearrangement joins TRBV2 to TRBJ2-7, with D perhaps given as TRBD1 or TRBD2 (5 bases each). The CDR3 has 14 residues. Germline V gives CDR1 SNHLY, CDR2 FYNNEI. Trimming took off 4 bases at V and 5 bases at J, with 15 bases between the two ends. CDR3 amino acids: CASSVLGTTHEQYF. CDR3 nucleotide sequence: TGTGCCAGCAGTGTACTAGGGACGACACACGAGCAGTACTTC.

V and J are TRBV30 and TRBJ2-7; D is perhaps TRBD1 (6 bases). This CDR3 has 13 residues. Trimming removed 0 bases at V and 5 bases at J, with 11 bases between. Germline CDR1 is GTSNPN and CDR2 is SVGIG (reference sequence). Written as DNA, the CDR3 is TGTGCCTGGAGTGTACGAGGGGGTAACGAGCAGTACTTC. Translation gives CAWSVRGGNEQYF.

This clone was detected once. The gene calls are TRBV10-3 and TRBJ1-2; no clear D gene. Germline CDR1 ENHRY, CDR2 SYGVKD. V shed 4 bases and J shed 3 bases, with 9 bases lying between them. The CDR3 covers 13 residues. The CDR3 bases are TGTGCCATCAGTGTAGACGGCTACTATGGCTACACCTTC. Residues: CAISVDGYYGYTF.

In its sample, this clone was seen a few times. The chain couples TRBV12-5 to TRBJ2-1, with 7 bases aligning to TRBD2. The germline V gene has CDR1 LGHNT and CDR2 FRNRAP. This CDR3 has 15 residues. After removal of 1 base from V and 5 bases from J, the junction contained 5 bases not matched to a gene. The CDR3 bases are TGTGCTAGTGGTTTGGGGACTAGTCCCGACAATGAGCAGTTCTTC. Residues: CASGLGTSPDNEQFF.

The J gene is TRBJ1-2, the V gene TRBV5-6, with D possibly being TRBD1 (5 bases). The germline V and J ends were trimmed by 0 bases and 7 bases, with 16 bases remaining between them. Germline values: CDR1 SGHDT, CDR2 YYEEEE. This CDR3 is 15 amino acids long. CDR3 DNA: TGTGCCAGCAGCTTGGGAGGCGGGGGAGAGGGTGGCTACACCTTC. Translation gives CASSLGGGGEGGYTF.

V is TRBV19 and J is TRBJ1-6; TRBD1 agrees at 9 bases. CDR3 length: 18 residues. J lost 10 bases, V lost 7 bases, and 20 bases had no gene match. Germline V lookup: CDR1 LNHDA, CDR2 SQIVND (reference sequence). The CDR3 region is CASTTPYASTGGRSPLHF. CDR3 sequence (DNA): TGTGCCAGTACTACCCCATACGCATCGACAGGGGGAAGATCACCCCTCCACTTT. Full variable domain (outside the CDR3, taken from reference TRBV19 and TRBJ1-6): DGGITQSPKYLFRKEGQNVTLSCEQNLNHDAMYWYRQDPGQGLRLIYYSQIVNDFQKGDIAEGYSVSREKKESFPLTVTSAQKNPTAFYLCASTTPYASTGGRSPLHFGNGTRLTVT.

V is TRBV5-4 and J is TRBJ2-5; TRBD1 aligns across 8 bases. The germline gives CDR1 SGHNT, CDR2 YYREEE (reference sequence). There are 16 residues in the CDR3. With V trimmed by 0 bases and J by 3 bases, 7 bases remained unmatched. In DNA, the CDR3 is TGTGCCAGCAGCTTGGGACAGGGGATGGGGGAAGAGACCCAGTACTTC. It specifies CASSLGQGMGEETQYF.

V gene TRBV30 combines with J gene TRBJ2-5, with D possibly being TRBD1 (6 bases). From germline, CDR1 is GTSNPN and CDR2 SVGIG (reference sequence). V shed 2 bases and J shed 6 bases, with 16 bases lying between them. The CDR3 covers 14 residues. CDR3 in DNA: TGTGCCTGGAGTCGGCCAGGGGAGAGACAGACCCAGTACTTC. Translation: CAWSRPGERQTQYF.

The chain recombines TRBV2 with TRBJ1-2; 7 nucleotides match TRBD1. CDR3 length: 17 residues. V lost 2 bases and J lost 0; bases outside the gene matches: 9. Per the germline V gene, CDR1 is SNHLY and CDR2 is FYNNEI. The CDR3 reads CASSEPHTGQTNYGYTF. The DNA of the CDR3 is TGTGCCAGCAGTGAACCACATACGGGACAGACTAACTATGGCTACACCTTC. The full variable domain, its missing parts supplied by reference TRBV2 and TRBJ1-2, is EPEVTQTPSHQVTQMGQEVILRCVPISNHLYFYWYRQILGQKVEFLVSFYNNEISEKSEIFDDQFSVERPDGSNFTLKIRSTKLEDSAMYFCASSEPHTGQTNYGYTFGSGTRLTVV.

The chain carries TRBV7-2 and TRBJ1-5; D remains ambiguous. CDR1 and CDR2 (germline): SGHTA, FQGNSA. There are 13 residues in the CDR3. Trimming pared 4 bases from V and 6 bases from J, leaving 10 bases between. CDR3 loop: CASSSAGGQPQHF. CDR3 in DNA: TGTGCCAGCAGCTCGGCCGGTGGTCAGCCCCAGCATTTT.

The chain couples TRBV28 to TRBJ2-7; 9 bases are a match to TRBD1. The germline gives CDR1 MDHEN, CDR2 SYDVKM. The V gene end was trimmed by 5 bases and the J gene end by 5 bases; junction bases not matched to a gene: 7. The CDR3 runs 14 residues. This CDR3 reads CASSGTGYFHEQYF. The CDR3 DNA reads as TGTGCCAGCAGTGGGACAGGGTACTTCCACGAGCAGTACTTC. Full variable domain (outside the CDR3, taken from reference TRBV28 and TRBJ2-7): DVKVTQSSRYLVKRTGEKVFLECVQDMDHENMFWYRQDPGLGLRLIYFSYDVKMKEKGDIPEGYSVSREKKERFSLILESASTNQTSMYLCASSGTGYFHEQYFGPGTRLTVT.